Reported below is one TCR beta chain. Its target is unknown. Both 60 Vbeta primers and 13 Jbeta primers went into the PCR. Assay: immunoSEQ multiplex PCR; the TCRdb copy retains only in-frame clones and omits some. Across more than 90,000 clones, the top ten clones capture roughly 3.7% of the sample. The sample belongs to a study of cytomegalovirus exposure and HLA in healthy donors. Overall study: Findings of an earlier analysis included roughly 110 million unique TCR beta sequences from roughly 200 million T cells.

The V end lost 4 bases, the J end lost 0 bases, and 10 bases lay between the germline ends. The CDR3 totals 13 residues. Germline assignment: CDR1 GTSNPN and CDR2 SVGIG (reference sequence). Regarding donors, all were healthy bone marrow donors. General study findings and limits: In a later analysis, a missense DCLRE1C variant was linked to TCR beta V- and J-gene trimming. Roughly uniform depth of sequencing across donors was assumed in presence/absence analyses.

The TCR was taken from a young man in good health and CMV-seronegative. V usage is TRBV30 and J usage is TRBJ2-7, with D possibly matching TRBD1 (6 bases). The sample was PBMCs. CDR3 loop: CAWTRQDSYEQYF. The CDR3 DNA sequence: TGTGCCTGGACCCGACAGGACTCCTACGAGCAGTACTTC.